The entry that follows covers one T cell receptor beta chain sequence. Its cognate antigen is unknown. 60 Vbeta and 13 Jbeta primers were used in PCR. Sequencing was performed with immunoSEQ multiplex PCR; in TCRdb, only in-frame clones are kept and a portion is missing. In the table there are under 250,000 clones, 78% of which are singletons. This entry comes from a study of cytomegalovirus exposure and HLA in healthy donors. Study conclusions and caveats: The records held CMV serostatus as the only immune exposure information.

Germline assignment: CDR1 SGHDT and CDR2 YYEEEE. This CDR3 comprises 13 residues. The sequence derives from a boy between 10 and 17 years old in good health and CMV-seronegative. Input material: PBMCs. The chain has TRBV5-6 and TRBJ2-5; 7 bases are shared with TRBD2. The last part of the DNA fits TRBJ2-7 better; the J call may be wrong. CDR3 DNA sequence: TGTGCCAGCAGCTTGGGGGAGGGGTACGAGCAGTACTTC. This gives the protein CASSLGEGYEQYF.